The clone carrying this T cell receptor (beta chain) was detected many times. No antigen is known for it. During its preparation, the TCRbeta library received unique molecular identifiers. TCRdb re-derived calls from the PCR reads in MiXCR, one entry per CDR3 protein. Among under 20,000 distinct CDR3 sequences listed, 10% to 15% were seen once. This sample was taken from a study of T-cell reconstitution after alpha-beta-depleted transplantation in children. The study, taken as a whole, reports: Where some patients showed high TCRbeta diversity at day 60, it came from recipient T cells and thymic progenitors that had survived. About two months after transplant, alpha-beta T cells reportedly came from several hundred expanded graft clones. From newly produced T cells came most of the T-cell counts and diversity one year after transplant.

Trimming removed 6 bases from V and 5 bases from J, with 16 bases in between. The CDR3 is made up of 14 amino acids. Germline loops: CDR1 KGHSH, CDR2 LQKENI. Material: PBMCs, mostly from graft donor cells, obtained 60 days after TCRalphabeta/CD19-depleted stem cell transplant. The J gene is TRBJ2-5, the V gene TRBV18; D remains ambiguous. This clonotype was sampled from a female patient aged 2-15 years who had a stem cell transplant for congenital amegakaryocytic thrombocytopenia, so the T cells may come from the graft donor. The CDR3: CASSLVSARETQYF. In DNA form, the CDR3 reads TGTGCCAGCTCCCTGGTTTCTGCTCGGGAGACCCAGTACTTC.